The source of this T cell receptor beta chain is a study of cytomegalovirus exposure and HLA in healthy donors. Notes on this clone: Its antigen remains unidentified.

General observations from the study: The productive fraction for most TCR beta V segments was about 87% or about 30% in an earlier analysis. In vitro testing confirmed a few CMV-associated chains as specific for CMV antigens. Relative to the roughly 690-donor mean, N-insertions were reportedly fewer in an Asian-associated ancestry cluster in a later analysis.

PCR amplification relied on 60 Vbeta primers (plus 13 Jbeta primers). Assay: immunoSEQ multiplex PCR; the TCRdb copy retains only in-frame clones and omits some. Found here are around 160,000 clones, 78% of them singletons; the top ten hold under 3%. This CDR3 has 19 residues. Trimming took 1 base from V and 3 from J; bases not matched to a gene: 12. CDR1 is SEHNR and CDR2 is FQNEAQ in the germline V gene (reference sequence). The sequence was obtained from a man aged 40-49 years in good health and CMV-seropositive. Material for sequencing was PBMCs. The chain combines TRBV7-9 with TRBJ1-1, with 12 bases that match TRBD1. The DNA for the CDR3 is TGTGCCAGCAGCTTAGGATCCCCGGGACAGGGGGCTGGGGACACTGAAGCTTTCTTT. Its translation is CASSLGSPGQGAGDTEAFF.